These 18 T cell receptor beta chains originate from one sample sequenced in a study of T and B cells in COVID-19 patients. TRB rearrangements were amplified by multiplex PCR with BIOMED2 TRB-A/B primers. From the multiplex PCR reads, TCRdb called clonotypes with MiXCR, one entry per CDR3 protein. Found here are 2,300 or so distinct CDR3 sequences, over 25% of them singletons; the top ten hold roughly 72%. From blood, about 250-550 ng of genomic DNA served as TRB template. The sequenced material came from blood. These receptors were taken from a human donor with active COVID-19.

Many counts were recorded for this clonotype. The CDR3 DNA follows: TGTGCCAGCAGCCCCTATCTGACAGGGGGCAGGCAGTACTTC. Protein sequence: CASSPYLTGGRQYF. The chain recombines TRBV5-4 with TRBJ2-7, with TRBD1 matching 10 bases. This CDR3 has 14 amino acids. CDR1 and CDR2 from the germline V gene are SGHNT and YYREEE (reference sequence). The V and J ends lost 4 bases and 9 bases, in that order; junction bases with no gene match: 10.

In its sample, this clonotype is medium-sized. This rearrangement joins TRBV27 to TRBJ2-7; TRBD2 aligns across 11 bases. V was pared by 8 bases and J by 2 bases, with 5 bases of the junction left unmatched. This CDR3 has 14 amino acids. CDR1 and CDR2 from the germline V gene are MNHEY and SMNVEV (reference sequence). This chain's CDR3 is CASRGTSGAYEQYF. CDR3 DNA sequence: TGTGCCAGCCGTGGGACTAGCGGTGCCTACGAGCAGTACTTC.

Relative to its sample, this clonotype is medium-sized (0.01 to 0.1%). The chain joins TRBV5-5 to TRBJ2-5; 8 positions agree with TRBD1. There are 13 residues in the CDR3. Germline CDR1 reads SGHKS; CDR2 reads YYEKEE (reference sequence). Germline trimming cut 5 bases from V and 2 bases from J; bases unmatched to any gene: 2. The CDR3 DNA is TGTGCCAGCAGGTGGACAGGGCAAGAGACCCAGTACTTC. This translates into CASRWTGQETQYF.

The chain links TRBV29-1 to TRBJ2-2, with 9 bases aligning to TRBD2. V gave up 1 base and J gave up 4 bases; unmatched junction bases: 7. CDR3 length equals 16 residues. CDR1 is SQVTM and CDR2 is ANQGSEA in the germline V gene. CDR3 in amino acids: CSVEGVAGDVTGELFF. In nucleotides, the CDR3 is TGCAGCGTTGAAGGGGTAGCGGGAGATGTCACCGGGGAGCTGTTTTTT.

A word on this clonotype: A read error is possible here, since a much larger clone lies one base away. The V gene is TRBV19, the J gene TRBJ1-2, with D uncertain. Trimming shortened V by 3 bases and J by 4 bases, and 18 bases separated the two germline ends. The CDR3 spans 16 residues. Germline CDR1 is LNHDA and CDR2 is SQIVND (reference sequence). CDR3 residues: CASSMNAARESYGYTF. CDR3 nucleotides: TGTGCCAGTAGTATGAATGCGGCAAGAGAAAGCTATGGCTACACCTTC.

V is TRBV4-3 and J is TRBJ1-1, with D tentatively TRBD1 (6 bases). CDR3 length: 16 residues. V gave up 2 bases and J gave up 5 bases, with 18 bases separating them. Germline CDR1 is LGHNA and CDR2 is YSLEER. The CDR3 spells CASSQSLGGQETEAFF. CDR3 nucleotide sequence: TGCGCCAGCAGCCAAAGTCTAGGGGGGCAGGAAACTGAAGCTTTCTTT.

V is TRBV20-1 and J is TRBJ1-1; D is perhaps TRBD1 (5 bases). The germline V gene has CDR1 DFQATT and CDR2 SNEGSKA (reference sequence). The CDR3 has 13 amino acids. V shed 3 bases and J shed 4 bases, with 12 bases lying between them. CDR3 loop: CSASRQGGTEAFF. CDR3 nucleotides: TGCAGTGCTAGCCGGCAGGGAGGCACTGAAGCTTTCTTT.

There are a few counts of this clonotype. The chain has TRBV12-3 or TRBV12-4 and TRBJ1-2; D may be TRBD1 (5 bases). CDR3 length: 15 residues. The V and J ends lost 6 bases and 8 bases respectively, with 22 bases between them. The CDR3 is CASSPFAGQVEGYTF. The CDR3 region has the DNA TGTGCCAGCAGCCCCTTTGCAGGGCAAGTAGAAGGCTACACCTTC.

V gene TRBV20-1 combines with J gene TRBJ2-1, with 13 nucleotides matching TRBD2. The V gene's germline CDR1 is DFQATT and CDR2 SNEGSKA (reference sequence). The CDR3 has 15 residues. V shed 5 bases and J 5 bases; nucleotides not matched to a gene: 6. CDR3 bases: TGCAGTGCTGATGGGACTAGCGGGAAGGACAATGAGCAGTTCTTC. Its translation: CSADGTSGKDNEQFF.

This clonotype rates as medium-sized (0.01 to 0.1%). The J gene is TRBJ2-4, the V gene TRBV18; maybe TRBD1 (5 bases). Germline CDR1 is KGHSH and CDR2 is LQKENI. The CDR3 sequence is 13 residues long. Trimming removed 3 bases at V and 8 bases at J, with 11 bases between. The CDR3 sequence: CASSPQGRDIQYF. CDR3 in DNA: TGTGCCAGCTCACCGCAGGGCCGAGACATTCAGTACTTC.

The chain combines TRBV2 with TRBJ1-5, with D possibly TRBD1 on 5 matching bases. CDR1 and CDR2 (germline): SNHLY, FYNNEI. V dropped 4 bases and J dropped 2 bases, with 9 bases sitting between them. This CDR3 comprises 14 residues. The CDR3 region is CASSGSRGNQPQHF. CDR3 in DNA: TGTGCCAGCAGTGGGAGCAGGGGCAATCAGCCCCAGCATTTT.

V and J are TRBV7-2 and TRBJ2-1, with D perhaps TRBD1 (6 bases). V was cut by 4 bases and J by 5 bases, with 12 bases left in between. This CDR3 region has 14 residues. Germline CDR1 is SGHTA and CDR2 is FQGNSA. The CDR3 region is CASSSGQINNEQFF. DNA of the CDR3: TGTGCCAGCAGCTCAGGACAGATCAACAATGAGCAGTTCTTC. The full variable domain, in which reference TRBV7-2 and TRBJ2-1 provide the parts outside the CDR3, is GAGVSQSPSNKVTEKGKDVELRCDPISGHTALYWYRQSLGQGLEFLIYFQGNSAPDKSGLPSDRFSAERTGGSVSTLTIQRTQQEDSAVYLCASSSGQINNEQFFGPGTRLTVL.

In its sample, this clonotype is medium-sized. The chain joins TRBV18 to TRBJ2-6; 9 positions match TRBD1. The CDR3 has 16 amino acids. CDR1 and CDR2 (germline): KGHSH, LQKENI. V shed 3 bases and J 7 bases; nucleotides not matched to a gene: 7. As DNA, the CDR3 is TGTGCCAGCTCACCCTTAGGGGGACAGGGCGCCAACGTCCTGACTTTC. Protein: CASSPLGGQGANVLTF. The variable domain in full, completed from reference TRBV18 and TRBJ2-6, reads NAGVMQNPRHLVRRRGQEARLRCSPMKGHSHVYWYRQLPEEGLKFMVYLQKENIIDESGMPKERFSAEFPKEGPSILRIQQVVRGDSAAYFCASSPLGGQGANVLTFGAGSRLTVL.

This clonotype was recorded a few times. J is TRBJ2-3 and V is TRBV7-9; 10 nucleotides agree with TRBD2. V shed 2 bases, J shed 0 bases, and the junction held 14 bases outside the gene matches. The V gene's germline CDR1 is SEHNR and CDR2 FQNEAQ (reference sequence). This CDR3 is built from 20 residues. The CDR3 loop is CASSLQRGGSGRSSTDTQYF. DNA for the CDR3: TGTGCCAGCAGCTTACAGCGGGGGGGTAGCGGGAGATCCAGCACAGATACGCAGTATTTT.

The DNA for the CDR3 is TGTGCCAGCAGCCACCGCCACAATGAGCAGTTCTTC. This encodes CASSHRHNEQFF. The chain is built from TRBV11-1 and TRBJ2-1; D gene ambiguous. The CDR3 sequence is 12 residues long. Trimming cost V 5 bases and J 5 bases, with 7 bases left between them. CDR1 and CDR2 from the germline V gene are SGHAT and FQDESV (reference sequence).

By proportion, this clonotype is medium-sized. V and J are TRBV29-1 and TRBJ1-1; 11 bases fit TRBD1. After removal of 5 bases from V and 6 bases from J, the junction contained 5 bases not matched to a gene. Germline values: CDR1 SQVTM, CDR2 ANQGSEA. The CDR3 sequence is 13 residues long. CDR3 protein: CSVSDRGRPEAFF. In nucleotides, the CDR3 is TGCAGCGTTTCGGACAGGGGGCGGCCTGAAGCTTTCTTT.

This chain connects TRBV29-1 to TRBJ2-3; 9 bases fit TRBD1. Germline-derived CDR1 and CDR2 are SQVTM and ANQGSEA. V dropped 4 bases and J dropped 5; count of bases not matched to a gene: 4. CDR3 size: 13 residues. CDR3 residues: CSVGGQGGDTQYF. Written as DNA, the CDR3 is TGCAGCGTTGGGGGACAGGGAGGAGATACGCAGTATTTT.

By share of the sample, this clonotype is medium-sized. The rearrangement links TRBV5-6 to TRBJ2-7; the D gene is possibly TRBD2 (5 bases). CDR1 is SGHDT, CDR2 YYEEEE, per germline. The CDR3 extends over 14 amino acids. The ends were cut back, 2 bases at V and 1 base at J, with 10 bases in the middle. This chain's CDR3 is CASSFGGPSYEQYF. For the CDR3, the DNA is TGTGCCAGCAGCTTTGGCGGGCCTTCCTACGAGCAGTACTTC.